This T cell receptor (beta chain) was recovered during a study of control samples from healthy donors and cancer patients. CDR1 and CDR2 (germline): MDHEN, SYDVKM. This CDR3 spans 12 amino acids. Trimming removed 5 bases from V and 5 bases from J, with 9 bases in between. Only in-frame clones appear in the TCRdb table, and some are missing; sequencing was by immunoSEQ multiplex PCR. The data hold around 200,000 clones, with over 90% observed a single time. The gene calls are TRBV28 and TRBJ1-2, with TRBD1 as a possible D gene (6 bases). Material for sequencing was blood. The receptor comes from a man aged 45-60 years in good health. DNA for the CDR3: TGTGCCAGCAGTAGGCAGGGGTATGGCTACACCTTC. Its protein is CASSRQGYGYTF.